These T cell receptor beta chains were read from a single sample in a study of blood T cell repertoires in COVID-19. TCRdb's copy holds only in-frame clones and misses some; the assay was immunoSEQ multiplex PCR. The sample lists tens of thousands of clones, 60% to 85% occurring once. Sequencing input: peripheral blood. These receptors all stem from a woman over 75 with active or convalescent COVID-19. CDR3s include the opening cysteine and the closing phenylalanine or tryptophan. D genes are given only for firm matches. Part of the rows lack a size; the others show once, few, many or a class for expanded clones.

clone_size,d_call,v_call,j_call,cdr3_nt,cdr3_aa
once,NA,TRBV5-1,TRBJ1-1,TGCGCCAGCAGCTCAAGCAGGGTTAGCACTGAAGCTTTCTTT,CASSSSRVSTEAFF
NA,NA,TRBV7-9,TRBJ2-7,TGTGCCAGCAGCTCGTTCGACAGGGCGGGGGAGCAGTACTTC,CASSSFDRAGEQYF
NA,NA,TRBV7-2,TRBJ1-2,TGTGCCAGCAGCTTAGTTGCAGGGGAGTATGGCTACACCTTC,CASSLVAGEYGYTF
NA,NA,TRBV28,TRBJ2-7,TGTGCCAGCGAAACAGCCTACGAGCAGTACTTC,CASETAYEQYF
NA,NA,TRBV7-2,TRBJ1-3,TGTGCCAGCAGCCCCATCCGGACAGAAGGAAACACCATATATTTT,CASSPIRTEGNTIYF
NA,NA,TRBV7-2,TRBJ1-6,TGTGCCAGCAGCTTAGCAAGCAGGGGAAGGGAATCACCCCTCCACTTT,CASSLASRGRESPLHF
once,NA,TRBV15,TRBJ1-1,TGTGCCACCAGCAGAGGGGGAGACAGGAGAGGAGCTGAAGCTTTCTTT,CATSRGGDRRGAEAFF
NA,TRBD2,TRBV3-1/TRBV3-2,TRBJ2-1,TGTGCCAGCAGCATTCAGGGCGGGAGGCTCGACAATGAGCAGTTCTTC,CASSIQGGRLDNEQFF
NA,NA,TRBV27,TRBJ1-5,TGTGCCAGCAGACCTCAGGGTGGGTATGGGAATCAGCCCCAGCATTTT,CASRPQGGYGNQPQHF
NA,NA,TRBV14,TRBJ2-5,TGTGCCAGCAGCCAACAACTTACAGAGACCCAGTACTTC,CASSQQLTETQYF
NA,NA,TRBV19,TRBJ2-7,TGTGCCAGTAGTATAAGTCCCGGGAGAACCTACGAGCAGTACTTC,CASSISPGRTYEQYF
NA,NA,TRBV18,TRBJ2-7,TGTGCCAGCTCACCACCCCAGGGCTACGAGCAGTACTTC,CASSPPQGYEQYF
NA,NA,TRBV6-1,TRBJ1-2,TGTGCCAGCAGTGACAGCTATGGCTACACCTTC,CASSDSYGYTF
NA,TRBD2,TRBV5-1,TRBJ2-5,TGCGCCAGCAGCTCGACGGGGGGAGAGACCCAGTACTTC,CASSSTGGETQYF
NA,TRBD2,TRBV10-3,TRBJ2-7,TGTGCCATCAGTGGGGCTAGCGGGAGCTCCTACGAGCAGTACTTC,CAISGASGSSYEQYF
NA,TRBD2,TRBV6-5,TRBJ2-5,TGTGCCAGCCGGGACTATAGAAAGACCCAGTACTTC,CASRDYRKTQYF
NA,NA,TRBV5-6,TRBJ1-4,TGTGCCAGCAGCCTCCTGCGATTCACCCCAACTAATGAAAAACTGTTTTTT,CASSLLRFTPTNEKLFF
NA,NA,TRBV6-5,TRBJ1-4,TGTGCCAGCAGCCAAACAGGGAATGAAAAACTGTTTTTT,CASSQTGNEKLFF
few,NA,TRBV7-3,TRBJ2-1,TGTGCCAGCAGCTCGGACAGAAGCTCCTACAATGAGCAGTTCTTC,CASSSDRSSYNEQFF
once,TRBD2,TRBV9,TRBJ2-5,TGTGCCAGCAGCGTAGTGCCTAGCGGGGGGGCCGAGACCCAGTACTTC,CASSVVPSGGAETQYF
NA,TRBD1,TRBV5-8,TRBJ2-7,TGTGCCAGCAGCTTTACAGGGGCCTCGATATACGAGCAGTACTTC,CASSFTGASIYEQYF
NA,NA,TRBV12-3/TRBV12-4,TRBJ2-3,TGTGCCAGCACCCCTTGGGAAGGGGGTACGCAGTATTTT,CASTPWEGGTQYF
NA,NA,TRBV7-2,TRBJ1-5,TGTGCCAGCAGCCGGTCGGGAGGGTTCGGGCAGCCCCAGCATTTT,CASSRSGGFGQPQHF
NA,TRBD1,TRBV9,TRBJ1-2,TGTGCCAGCAGCACAACACCGGCGGGACAGTCTAAAGGCTACACCTTC,CASSTTPAGQSKGYTF
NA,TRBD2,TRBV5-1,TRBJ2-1,TGCGCCAGTGGAGCGGGAGGTCTCGGGAATGAGCAGTTCTTC,CASGAGGLGNEQFF
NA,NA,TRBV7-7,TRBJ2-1,TGTGCCAGCAGCTTATTCGGGACTCACAATGAGCAGTTCTTC,CASSLFGTHNEQFF
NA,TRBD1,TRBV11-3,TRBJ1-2,TGTGCCAGCAGCGGACAGGGGCTTCCCCGAACCTTC,CASSGQGLPRTF
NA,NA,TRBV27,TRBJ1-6,TGTGCCAGCAGTCCCCGAGGCTCCTATAATTCACCCCTCCACTTT,CASSPRGSYNSPLHF
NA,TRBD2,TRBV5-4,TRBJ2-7,TGTGCCAGCAGCAGAACCTTAGCGGGAGGGAGTTACGAGCAGTACTTC,CASSRTLAGGSYEQYF
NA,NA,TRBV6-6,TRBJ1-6,TGTGCCAGCAGTTACTCACGGGGGGCCTATAATTCACCCCTCCACTTT,CASSYSRGAYNSPLHF
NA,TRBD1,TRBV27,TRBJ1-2,TGTGCCAGCAGCTCCCCGGGACAGCTTAGACTGGGGAATGGCTACACCTTC,CASSSPGQLRLGNGYTF
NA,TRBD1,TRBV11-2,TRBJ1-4,TGTGCCAGCAGCGCCCCCGGGACAGGCCATGAAAAACTGTTTTTT,CASSAPGTGHEKLFF
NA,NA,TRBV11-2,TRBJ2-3,TGTGCCAGCAGCTCGGAGGGTGAGAGAACAGATACGCAGTATTTT,CASSSEGERTDTQYF
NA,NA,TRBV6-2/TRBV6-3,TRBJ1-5,TGTGCCAGCAGTTACACTACTGTATCTGGAGGTTTAAGCAATCAGCCCCAGCATTTT,CASSYTTVSGGLSNQPQHF
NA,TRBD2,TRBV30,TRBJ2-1,TGTGCCTGGAGCCCTGCCCCTAGCGGTACTCCAAATGAGCAGTTCTTC,CAWSPAPSGTPNEQFF
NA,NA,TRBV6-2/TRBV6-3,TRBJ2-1,TGTGCCAGCAGTACAGGGGCGGGAGGCTACAATGAGCAGTTCTTC,CASSTGAGGYNEQFF
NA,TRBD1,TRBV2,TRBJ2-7,TGTGCCAGCAGTGAGCGACAGGGGTTATACGAGCAGTACTTC,CASSERQGLYEQYF
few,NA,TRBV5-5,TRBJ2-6,TGTGCCAGCAGCCGGGTTTTCGCTGGTGGGGCCAACGTCCTGACTTTC,CASSRVFAGGANVLTF
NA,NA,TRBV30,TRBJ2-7,TGTGCTGGAATAAGGACAGCCTACGAGCAGTACTTC,CAGIRTAYEQYF
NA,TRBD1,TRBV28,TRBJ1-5,TGTGCCAGCAGTTTTAGGACAGGGCGGCAGCCCCAGCATTTT,CASSFRTGRQPQHF
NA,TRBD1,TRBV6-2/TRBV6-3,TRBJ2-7,TGTGCCAGCAGTGACCCCGGGACAGGGATCCTCCACGAGCAGTACTTC,CASSDPGTGILHEQYF
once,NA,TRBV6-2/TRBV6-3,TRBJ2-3,TGTGCCAGCAGTTCGACTAGTCAGGCAGATACGCAGTATTTT,CASSSTSQADTQYF
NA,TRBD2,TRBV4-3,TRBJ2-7,TGCGCCAGCAGCCAATCCCCGGTCCCGGGGGGGTCCTACGAGCAGTACTTC,CASSQSPVPGGSYEQYF
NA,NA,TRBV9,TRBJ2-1,TGTGCCAGCAGCGCGGAGCCGGGACTCAGGATTGAGCAGTTCTTC,CASSAEPGLRIEQFF
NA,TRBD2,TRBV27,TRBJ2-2,TGTGCCAGCACCCTACTAGCGAGAAACACCGGGGAGCTGTTTTTT,CASTLLARNTGELFF
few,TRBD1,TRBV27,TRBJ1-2,TGTGCCAGCAGTTATACCCCCCCCGGGACAGGGATTAACTATGGCTACACCTTC,CASSYTPPGTGINYGYTF
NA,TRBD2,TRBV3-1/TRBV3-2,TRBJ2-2,TGTGCCAGCAGCCAAGAGGTCGGAGCGGGAGGCCCCACCGGGGAGCTGTTTTTT,CASSQEVGAGGPTGELFF
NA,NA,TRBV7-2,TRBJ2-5,TGTGCCAGCAGCTTAGCGCTGACTACCGCGGCCCAGTACTTC,CASSLALTTAAQYF
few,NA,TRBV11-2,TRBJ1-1,TGTGCCAGCAGCCGAGGGTTCGCGGGCACTGAAGCTTTCTTT,CASSRGFAGTEAFF
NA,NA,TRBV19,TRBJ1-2,TGTGCCAGTAGTATGGGGTCAGGGGTTCTTGGCTACACCTTC,CASSMGSGVLGYTF
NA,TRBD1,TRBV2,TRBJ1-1,TGTGCCAGCACCCGACAGGGACCTGGGAACACTGAAGCTTTCTTT,CASTRQGPGNTEAFF
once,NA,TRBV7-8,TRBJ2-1,TGTGCCAGCGGGCTAGCGACTTATGAGCAGTTCTTC,CASGLATYEQFF
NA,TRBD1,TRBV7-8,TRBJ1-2,TGTGCCAGCAGCTTGACAGGGCTAATTGGCGGCTACACCTTC,CASSLTGLIGGYTF
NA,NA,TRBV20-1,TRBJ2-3,TGCAGTGCTAGTTTGTTCTCCGCAGATACGCAGTATTTT,CSASLFSADTQYF
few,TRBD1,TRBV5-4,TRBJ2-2,TGTGCCAGCAGCTTAGGACAGGGGGCTGATACCGGGGAGCTGTTTTTT,CASSLGQGADTGELFF
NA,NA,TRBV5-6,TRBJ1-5,TGTGCCAGCAGCTTGGCCGGGGGTTGGACGCCGATGCCCCAGCATTTT,CASSLAGGWTPMPQHF
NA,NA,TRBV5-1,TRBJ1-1,TGCGCCAGCAGCTTGGCCCAGGGTAACACTGAAGCTTTCTTT,CASSLAQGNTEAFF